This T cell receptor beta chain came from a study of cytomegalovirus exposure and HLA in healthy donors. Study-wide results and limits: Relative to equally common others, HLA-associated TCR beta chains showed greater clonal expansion in a later analysis.

The ends lost 3 bases at V and 1 base at J; junction bases unmatched: 8. The CDR3 is 17 amino acids. The PCR employed 60 Vbeta primers together with 13 Jbeta primers. This table comes from immunoSEQ multiplex PCR, and its TCRdb copy is limited to in-frame clones, with some not included. The sample records 100,000 to 150,000 clones, roughly four fifths being singletons. On this clone: The antigen remains undetermined.

Sequencing was done on a sample of PBMCs. The J gene is TRBJ1-5, the V gene TRBV23-1, with 8 positions matching TRBD1. TRBV23-1 is an open reading frame whose function is uncertain. The TCR was taken from a woman between 50 and 59 years old in good health and CMV-seronegative. This chain's CDR3 is CASSHTRGRGSNQPQHF. CDR3 sequence (DNA): TGCGCCAGCAGTCATACCAGGGGGCGCGGGAGCAATCAGCCCCAGCATTTT.